The clone carrying this T cell receptor (beta chain) was seen many times. Its antigen is unknown. This sample is part of a study of T cell repertoires in cytomegalovirus infection. Across the whole study: Matching HLA type and CMV infection were both indicated by public TCR beta signatures.

General study findings and limits: Cumulated frequencies of public TCR beta families served to identify carriers of CMV plus the relevant HLA.

Using its own MiXCR run on the reads, TCRdb lists one record per CDR3 protein. The sample has about 150,000 distinct CDR3 sequences, 32% seen once. The sample in question was CD8+ T cells from cultured PBMCs, obtained from culture after CMV antigen stimulation. This clonotype was obtained from a human donor in good health (CMV status not recorded). Some clones in this sample may be carry-over from other donors' samples.

The CDR3 DNA sequence: TGTGCCAGCAGCTTAGTCCACAGGTTCCTACCCTCTAGCACAGATACGCAGTATTTT. It is translated as CASSLVHRFLPSSTDTQYF. The chain recombines TRBV7-2 with TRBJ2-3, with TRBD1 as a possible D gene (5 bases). CDR3 length equals 19 residues. Germline V CDR1 and CDR2: SGHTA, FQGNSA. With 1 base removed from V and 0 bases from J, the gap between germline ends came to 20 bases.